This T cell receptor beta chain is from a study of spatial heterogeneity in lung cancer. Turning to the study itself: Sequencing consistently turned up more beta-chain sequences than alpha-chain sequences. An average of more than ten raw reads was observed per unique TCR and UMI combination.

TCRdb itself ran the 5' RACE reads through MiXCR, one entry per CDR3 protein. The sample consists of 49,000 or so distinct CDR3 sequences, about 12% of them appearing once. Documented time point: sample taken at primary tumor resection. Material for sequencing was whole RNA from tumor, nontumor lung or frozen PBMC, left unsorted. This CDR3 has 19 residues. Germline CDR1 SEHNR, CDR2 FQNEAQ (reference sequence). With V trimmed by 5 bases and J by 1 base, 17 bases remained unmatched. The receptor comes from a female donor with early-stage non-small cell lung cancer. The sample here was PBMCs, taken at surgery. The chain is built from TRBV7-9 and TRBJ2-1; 7 bases agree with TRBD1. Written as DNA, the CDR3 is TGTGCCAGCAGCGCGACGGGACAGTCCACTAAGAAGTCCTACAATGAGCAGTTCTTC. Translated, it gives CASSATGQSTKKSYNEQFF. Full variable domain (missing parts from reference TRBV7-9 and TRBJ2-1): DTGVSQNPRHKITKRGQNVTFRCDPISEHNRLYWYRQTLGQGPEFLTYFQNEAQLEKSRLLSDRFSAERPKGSFSTLEIQRTEQGDSAMYLCASSATGQSTKKSYNEQFFGPGTRLTVL.